Given below is one T cell receptor (beta chain) in context. The data were taken from a study of OX40 agonist ivuxolimab in advanced cancers. The CDR3 sequence is 11 residues long. Germline assignment: CDR1 SNHLY and CDR2 FYNNEI. V gave up 6 bases and J gave up 3 bases, with 6 bases separating them. The assay was immunoSEQ multiplex PCR, and TCRdb's table has in-frame clones only and misses some. This repertoire shows roughly 66,000 clones, roughly 85% found once; its top ten account for about 1.3%. The sample here was CD4+ or CD8+ T cells sorted from blood, taken in a trial of the OX40 agonist ivuxolimab. This TCR derives from an adult with an advanced solid tumor such as melanoma, head and neck, liver or kidney cancer. This rearrangement joins TRBV2 to TRBJ2-7, with a weak D call TRBD1 (6 bases). The CDR3 DNA reads TGTGCCAGCAGGACAGGCTACGAGCAGTACTTC. This codes for CASRTGYEQYF. Complete variable domain (other parts from reference TRBV2 and TRBJ2-7): EPEVTQTPSHQVTQMGQEVILRCVPISNHLYFYWYRQILGQKVEFLVSFYNNEISEKSEIFDDQFSVERPDGSNFTLKIRSTKLEDSAMYFCASRTGYEQYFGPGTRLTVT.